These T cell receptor beta chains were read from a single sample in a study of glioma-infiltrating T cells. Each CDR3 protein gets one entry after TCRdb re-called the multiplex PCR reads with MiXCR. The table records 3,500 to 5,500 distinct CDR3 sequences, roughly 23% of them present only once. The sequenced sample consisted of glioma tissue, nonneoplastic brain tissue, or PBMCs (not recorded which). Every receptor here comes from a human donor with low-grade glioma or glioblastoma, undergoing nonglioma brain surgery, or in good health (not recorded which). CDR3s include the opening cysteine and the closing phenylalanine or tryptophan. The order of the fields is clone size, J gene, V gene, D gene, CDR3 DNA, CDR3 protein. The D gene is left open where the match is weak. Some rows mark clone size as missing; the rest say once, few, many or name a class of expanded clone.

size: large
J: TRBJ2-7
V: TRBV27
D: NA
DNA: TGTGCCAGCAGTCCGACCTTGGACTTCTCGACGGGGGAGCAGTACTTC
CDR3: CASSPTLDFSTGEQYF

size: NA
J: TRBJ1-2
V: TRBV20-1
D: TRBD1
DNA: TGCAGTGCTCAATACGCGGGACAGGGGATACTCAACTATGGCCACACCTTC
CDR3: CSAQYAGQGILNYGHTF

size: medium-sized
J: TRBJ2-7
V: TRBV4-1
D: NA
DNA: TGCGCCAGCAGCCAAGATGGGATGGGGGCGAGCGAGCAGTACTTC
CDR3: CASSQDGMGASEQYF

size: many
J: TRBJ1-2
V: TRBV5-1
D: TRBD1
DNA: TGCGCCAGCAGCTGGGACAGGGGCTATGGCTACACCTTC
CDR3: CASSWDRGYGYTF

size: many
J: TRBJ2-3
V: TRBV4-2
D: NA
DNA: TGTGCCAGCAGCCAAGATGGGGGAGAGGCGCATACAGATACGCAGTATTTT
CDR3: CASSQDGGEAHTDTQYF

size: large
J: TRBJ2-3
V: TRBV28
D: NA
DNA: TGTGCCAGCATCCAGACTTCCGTCCCAGATACGCAGTATTTT
CDR3: CASIQTSVPDTQYF

size: medium-sized
J: TRBJ2-1
V: TRBV2
D: TRBD2
DNA: TGTGCCAGCAGGGACCCTTTAGCGGGAAGCTCCTACAATGAGCAGTTCTTC
CDR3: CASRDPLAGSSYNEQFF

size: medium-sized
J: TRBJ2-7
V: TRBV27
D: TRBD2
DNA: TGTGCCAGCAGCCCCTTAGAGAGCGGGGGGCACGGCGAGCAGTACTTC
CDR3: CASSPLESGGHGEQYF

size: large
J: TRBJ1-1
V: TRBV6-1
D: NA
DNA: TGTGCCAGCAGTTACGCGGCGATGACGGACACCACTGAAGCTTTCTTT
CDR3: CASSYAAMTDTTEAFF

size: NA
J: TRBJ2-5
V: TRBV19
D: TRBD1
DNA: TGTGCCAGTAGCTACCGGGACAGGGGTCCAGAGACCCAGTACTTC
CDR3: CASSYRDRGPETQYF

size: many
J: TRBJ2-2
V: TRBV12-3/TRBV12-4
D: NA
DNA: TGTGCCAGCAGTTTAGGGGCCAACACCGGGGAGCTGTTTTTT
CDR3: CASSLGANTGELFF

size: many
J: TRBJ2-1
V: TRBV5-4
D: TRBD2
DNA: TGTGCCAGCAGCGAGATACCGGGACTAGCGGGGGATAATGAGCAGTTCTTC
CDR3: CASSEIPGLAGDNEQFF

size: medium-sized
J: TRBJ2-3
V: TRBV6-4
D: TRBD2
DNA: TGTGCCAGCAGTGACTCTAGCGGGGGATCCACAGATACGCAGTATTTT
CDR3: CASSDSSGGSTDTQYF

size: medium-sized
J: TRBJ1-5
V: TRBV2
D: NA
DNA: TGTGCCAGCAGTGAGAGCGGGTGGGAACAGCCCCAGCATTTT
CDR3: CASSESGWEQPQHF

size: medium-sized
J: TRBJ2-1
V: TRBV12-3/TRBV12-4
D: TRBD1
DNA: TGTGCCAGCAGTAGGGACAGCGCATACAATGAGCAGTTCTTC
CDR3: CASSRDSAYNEQFF

size: NA
J: TRBJ2-3
V: TRBV5-6
D: TRBD2
DNA: TGTGCCAGCAGCCGGAGCGGGGGGTGGACAGATACGCAGTATTTT
CDR3: CASSRSGGWTDTQYF

size: few
J: TRBJ1-4
V: TRBV5-6
D: TRBD1
DNA: TGTGCCAGCAGCTACACAGGGGCGGGAGAAAAACTGTTTTTT
CDR3: CASSYTGAGEKLFF

size: NA
J: TRBJ1-1
V: TRBV20-1
D: NA
DNA: TGCAGTGCTAGGTATAACACTGAAGCTTTCTTT
CDR3: CSARYNTEAFF

size: NA
J: TRBJ1-1
V: TRBV15
D: NA
DNA: TGTGCCACCAGCAGAGATTCGTTGAACACTGAAGCTTTCTTT
CDR3: CATSRDSLNTEAFF

size: many
J: TRBJ2-1
V: TRBV3-1
D: NA
DNA: TGTGCCAGCAGCCTCCTCTTGAGCTCCTACAATGAGCAGTTCTTC
CDR3: CASSLLLSSYNEQFF

size: NA
J: TRBJ2-1
V: TRBV28
D: TRBD1
DNA: TGTGCCAGCAGTACGACAGGGAAGTTTAGCTCCTACAATGAGCAGTTCTTC
CDR3: CASSTTGKFSSYNEQFF

size: medium-sized
J: TRBJ1-5
V: TRBV12-3/TRBV12-4
D: TRBD1
DNA: TGTGCCAGCAGTTTAAGTGGACAGGGAATCAATCAGCCCCAGCATTTT
CDR3: CASSLSGQGINQPQHF

size: medium-sized
J: TRBJ2-5
V: TRBV27
D: NA
DNA: TGTGCCAGCAGTTTTTTCTTGGGGCGAGAGACCCAGTACTTC
CDR3: CASSFFLGRETQYF

size: medium-sized
J: TRBJ2-1
V: TRBV20-1
D: NA
DNA: TGCAGTGCTAGATTTGGGATCGGGAATGAGCAGTTCTTC
CDR3: CSARFGIGNEQFF

size: medium-sized
J: TRBJ2-5
V: TRBV27
D: TRBD1
DNA: TGTGCCAGCAGTCCGGACAGGGGGCGGCGAGAGACCCAGTACTTC
CDR3: CASSPDRGRRETQYF

size: many
J: TRBJ2-1
V: TRBV3-1
D: NA
DNA: TGTGCCAGCAGCCAGCTGGCGAGCGGAAATGAGCAGTTCTTC
CDR3: CASSQLASGNEQFF

size: medium-sized
J: TRBJ2-5
V: TRBV10-3
D: TRBD2
DNA: TGTGCCACGAGGACTAGCGGGGACCTCGATACCCAGTACTTC
CDR3: CATRTSGDLDTQYF

size: NA
J: TRBJ1-4
V: TRBV30
D: NA
DNA: TGTGCCTGGAGTGAAGGGGGGGTGGCGGAAAAACTGTTTTTT
CDR3: CAWSEGGVAEKLFF

size: many
J: TRBJ2-2
V: TRBV2
D: TRBD1
DNA: TGTGCCAGCAGGACAGGGGTCGGGGAGCTGTTTTTT
CDR3: CASRTGVGELFF

size: many
J: TRBJ1-6
V: TRBV4-1
D: NA
DNA: TGCGCCAGCAGCCAAGATAAGACCGATAATTCACCCCTCCACTTT
CDR3: CASSQDKTDNSPLHF

size: many
J: TRBJ2-4
V: TRBV6-1
D: NA
DNA: TGTGCCAGCAGCCCCTGGGGCGCCGCTGCCAAAAACATTCAGTACTTC
CDR3: CASSPWGAAAKNIQYF

size: many
J: TRBJ2-3
V: TRBV12-3/TRBV12-4
D: TRBD2
DNA: TGTGCCAGCAGTTTCCAGCGGGGGGGCACAGATACGCAGTATTTT
CDR3: CASSFQRGGTDTQYF

size: medium-sized
J: TRBJ2-7
V: TRBV3-1
D: NA
DNA: TGTGCCAGCAGCCTAGATAGTAGTTCCCTCTACGAGCAGTACTTC
CDR3: CASSLDSSSLYEQYF

size: many
J: TRBJ2-1
V: TRBV5-1
D: TRBD2
DNA: TGCGCCAGCAGCCAGGAACTTCCGGGGGGGCCCTATGAGCAGTTCTTC
CDR3: CASSQELPGGPYEQFF

size: few
J: TRBJ1-2
V: TRBV29-1
D: NA
DNA: TGCAGCGTTGAGGGGGAGGTGGACTATGGCTACACCTTC
CDR3: CSVEGEVDYGYTF

size: medium-sized
J: TRBJ1-4
V: TRBV15
D: NA
DNA: TGTGCCACCAGCAGAGATAAGTCGTGGGATGAAAAACTGTTTTTT
CDR3: CATSRDKSWDEKLFF

size: many
J: TRBJ2-3
V: TRBV3-1
D: NA
DNA: TGTGCCAGCAGTCCGAGGGCTGGAGATACGCAGTATTTT
CDR3: CASSPRAGDTQYF

size: medium-sized
J: TRBJ1-2
V: TRBV3-1
D: TRBD1
DNA: TGTGCCAGCAGTGACAGGGGAGAGAATGGCTACACCTTC
CDR3: CASSDRGENGYTF

size: medium-sized
J: TRBJ1-1
V: TRBV7-6
D: NA
DNA: TGTGCCAGCAGCCTGACAGAGAACACTGAAGCTTTCTTT
CDR3: CASSLTENTEAFF

size: NA
J: TRBJ1-2
V: TRBV30
D: NA
DNA: TGTGCCTCTACTGAGGCCCCAGCGGGCTATGGCTACACCTTC
CDR3: CASTEAPAGYGYTF

size: medium-sized
J: TRBJ1-1
V: TRBV5-1
D: NA
DNA: TGCGCCAGCAGCTTCGAGGGAGCTGGTGAAGCTTTCTTT
CDR3: CASSFEGAGEAFF

size: medium-sized
J: TRBJ1-2
V: TRBV20-1
D: NA
DNA: TGCAGTGCTAGAGTGGGGTTGAGGGGCTACACCTTC
CDR3: CSARVGLRGYTF

size: medium-sized
J: TRBJ1-1
V: TRBV7-9
D: NA
DNA: TGTGCCAGCAGCTTTAGATCCGGGACCTCCGCGGGAGTAACTGAAGCTTTCTTT
CDR3: CASSFRSGTSAGVTEAFF